This T cell receptor (beta chain) emerged from a study of cytomegalovirus exposure and HLA in healthy donors (TCRdb year 2017). Study-level background: An earlier analysis of approximately 640 of the donors reported about 250 Gb of sequence data and some 120 million unique TCR beta sequences from around 200 million T cells. The study aimed to test whether cataloging public T cell receptors could reveal signatures of past pathogen exposure. A handful of DR-DQ haplotypes were handled as single units for association and clustering because linkage in the cohort was strong. Both class I and class II loci were covered by HLA typing, at four-digit resolution. To study patterns of TCR occurrence, a later analysis re-analyzed previously published TCR beta repertoires from under 750 donors and added high-resolution HLA genotyping. In an earlier analysis of roughly 600 of the donors, high-throughput TCR beta sequencing was used to judge whether each TCR beta V gene segment behaved as functional or pseudogenic. The T cell repertoires of several hundred subjects were profiled by immunosequencing and related to cytomegalovirus serostatus. Besides the first cohort of roughly 660 subjects, a separate validation cohort made up of roughly 120 different subjects was used. The study combined high-throughput TCR immunosequencing, statistical association of individual TCRs with disease status, and machine learning to predict cytomegalovirus infection status. Roughly 300 gigabases of sequencing data and approximately 80 million unique TCR sequences were included in an early release covering roughly 600 HLA-typed donors. The number of donors typed differed by locus, with roughly 620-640 for A, B, C, DRB1 and DQB1, approximately 500 for DQA1, some 570 for DPA1, and 400 to 490 for DPB1. A later genetic analysis took genome-wide SNP genotypes for about three fifths of the 666 donors and used that subset as a discovery cohort. Every repertoire in the discovery cohort had been generated on one and the same sequencing platform. Rather than using new phenotypic data, the later analysis identified candidate immune exposures from TCR beta sequences and from how often those sequences occurred across donors. Among around 400 genotyped donors of the cohort, an average of approximately 200,000 unique TCR beta nucleotide sequences was sequenced per donor, of which roughly 17% were non-productive. Of the 300 to 400 genotyped donors, approximately 83% fell in the genetic ancestry cluster associated with self-reported Caucasian donors. Alongside the repertoire data, information on donor age, sex, ethnicity and CMV serostatus was compiled. General conclusions and limits of the study: The presence/absence analyses assumed that sequencing depth was roughly uniform across donors, and that assumption may not be true. In both the original and validation cohorts, the classifier was reported to diagnose cytomegalovirus status with high specificity and sensitivity. A cluster of highly shared sequence variants was judged likely to represent a technical artifact of the sequencing pipeline. In vitro tests confirmed that a few of the cytomegalovirus-associated TCR beta chains recognize cytomegalovirus antigens. Because some donors lacked HLA typing at each locus, the association tests relied only on the typed subset. Several of the top co-occurrence clusters appeared to be linked to parvovirus B19, influenza, CMV and Epstein-Barr virus, according to a later analysis. Only TCR beta chains were sequenced in this cohort, and the absence of alpha or paired-chain data limited detectable features. The authors suggested that the approach could potentially be generalized to other disease states and immunological phenotypes. An earlier analysis of around 500 of the donors showed that most TCR beta V segments appeared in productive rearrangements either about 87% or about 30% of the time, which broadly matched IMGT annotations. When HLA alleles, especially DR and DQ, strongly co-occurred, TCR associations were difficult to assign to individual alleles. Specific HLA alleles were associated with 15,000 to 20,000 TCR beta sequences at a false discovery rate of 0.05 in a later analysis. The only immune exposure information available for the cohort was CMV serostatus. V-gene and J-gene trimming of TCR beta chains was associated with a missense DCLRE1C variant in a later genetic analysis, and the association was replicated in an independent cohort. Across donors, most TCR sequences were observed very rarely, whereas some public TCRs were present in many individuals. The 87-base-pair reads could not distinguish some IMGT-functional V segments, including TRBV6-2 and TRBV6-3, so those segments were excluded. Over 15 rarely observed V segments, including chromosome 9 orphons, were excluded from the earlier analysis of 550 to 700 of the donors because counts were too low. In the study, about 150 TCR beta chains were listed as associated with cytomegalovirus. In a later analysis, TCR association rates were found to vary across HLA loci, with the most associated TCRs seen for DRB1 alleles and the fewest for HLA-C alleles. In a later analysis, HLA-associated TCR beta chains showed more clonal expansion and lower generation probabilities than non-associated chains that were equally common. According to a later analysis, most CMV-associated TCR beta chains appeared to be HLA-restricted, and the HLA associations seemed to be driven largely by CMV exposure. Correlated functional status among segregating V segments might be attributable to linkage disequilibrium, but an unknown experimental factor could not be ruled out. A further reported finding was that TCR beta sequences accurately predicted the HLA-A and HLA-B alleles for most subjects in the first cohort. A later genetic analysis reported fewer N-insertions in productive TCRs among donors in an Asian-associated ancestry cluster than the roughly 700-donor mean.

This clone was counted between two and nine times. What antigen it recognizes has not been identified. Qualities for individual bases were not recorded, and no much larger clone is one base off. The cohort consisted of 670 or so healthy bone marrow donors. At the time of sampling, every cohort member was nominally healthy, though immune exposures that went unrecorded were likely present. Of the approximately 700 cohort members, approximately 290 had a positive CMV serostatus and about 350 had a negative one, while no CMV serostatus was recorded for the donor. A peripheral blood sample was provided by each donor, and peripheral blood mononuclear cells were used for TCR beta sequencing. Genomic DNA extraction from the blood cell samples was performed with the Qiagen DNeasy Blood Extraction Kit. The receptor library was made with the immunoSEQ multiplex PCR assay. For the multiplex PCR, a mixture combining 60 forward primers for TCR Vbeta segments and 13 reverse primers for TCR Jbeta segments was used. The CDR3 region of rearranged TCR beta genes was amplified from genomic DNA by a multiplex PCR assay. The Illumina HiSeq System was used to sequence the amplified TCR beta libraries as 87-base-pair reads. In the original analysis: A later analysis tallied around 80 million unique TCR beta chains across the 666 repertoires, and approximately 9.9 million of those chains were shared by two or more donors. To remove PCR and sequencing errors, raw reads were error-corrected and collapsed into unique sequences using a nearest-neighbor algorithm that merged closely related sequences. Alignment of CDR3 sequences to IMGT reference sequences was used to assign V, D and J gene segments. For a sequence to be retained, a match of at least six nucleotides to both a V gene segment and a J gene segment was required. A rearrangement was called productive if the CDR3 had no stop codons and remained in frame with V and J, and every other rearrangement was called non-productive. CDR3 was defined according to IMGT convention as the region running from the second conserved V-encoded cysteine to the conserved J-encoded phenylalanine. The earlier analysis of roughly 590 of the donors excluded sequences that lacked an unambiguous match to a single V gene segment. In an earlier analysis of some 590 of the donors, V segments were called functional above 56.7% productive rearrangements and were called segregating when the between-donor standard deviation exceeded 5%. A statistical classification framework was built to diagnose cytomegalovirus status from the catalog of TCR beta chain sequences. In a later analysis, V and J genes were assigned by comparing TCR nucleotide sequences against IMGT/GENE-DB human TR gene sequences. A later analysis assigned CDR3 sequences and most-parsimonious VDJ recombination scenarios with the TCRdist pipeline. A later analysis defined each TCR beta chain by its CDR3 amino acid sequence plus V-gene family, and excluded reads lacking a unique V-gene family. To address suspected cross-contamination and a sequencing artifact, a later analysis removed 550 to 750 highly shared, low-generation-probability nucleotide sequences. In a later analysis, a clonal expansion index for each public chain was calculated from normalized within-repertoire ranks of inferred template counts. In a later analysis, generation probabilities were computed using a VDJ recombination model fitted to out-of-frame rearrangements, and the results were checked against IGoR. In a later analysis, hypergeometric tests were used to score TCR-TCR, TCR-HLA and TCR-CMV co-occurrence, with a repertoire-size bias correction applied to TCR pairs. To estimate false discovery rates, a later analysis permuted the HLA or CMV assignments 20 times. In a later analysis, co-occurring TCRs were grouped using DBSCAN, and TCRdist sequence similarity was added for clustering within HLA-allele-positive subsets. Repertoires with fewer than 30,000 or more than 120,000 public chains were left out of co-occurrence clustering, as were about 5 repertoires with anomalous nucleotide sharing. In TCRdb, the immuneACCESS table is reduced to in-frame sequences with V and J assigned. These tables do not hold every clone; where another copy was compared, an unresolved V gene accounts for under half, and the others remain unexplained. That table furnishes V, J and clone size, whereas the DNA furnished D and trimming. For this sample there are more than 100,000 clones; under 85% appear just once. The ten largest clones take up less than 4% of the sample.

From the cysteine up to the phenylalanine, the CDR3 has a length of 13 residues. Only the CDR3 DNA stays, 39 bases, in frame from base 1. The CDR1 and CDR2 encoded by the germline V gene (reference sequence) are GTSNPN and SVGIG. V loses 5 bases at its end and J loses 5 bases; junction bases beyond the gene matches: 6. The rearrangement combines TRBV30 with TRBJ1-3, with 7 central nucleotides matching TRBD1. This receptor was taken from a human donor in good health. Sequencing was carried out using PBMCs. The DNA sequence is given as TGTGCCTGGGATAAACAGGGGAGAAACACCATATATTTT. The translation is CAWDKQGRNTIYF.